This TCR beta chain comes out of a study of cytotoxic CD8 clonotypes in ibrutinib-treated CLL (dated by TCRdb to the early 2020s). Turning to the overall study: The cohort had 11 relapsed/refractory and more than 14 treatment-naive patients; 17 to 18 were IGHV unmutated. Of the approximately 91 people in the trial, 26 had longitudinal samples available. Response samples were taken after a median of around 13 months on treatment, ranging from about 6 to 40 months. Patients were still on ibrutinib when every remission and progressive disease sample was collected. On average, each sample yielded roughly 260,000 productive templates and roughly 95,000 productive rearrangements. Cryopreserved peripheral blood mononuclear cells were collected at three points: before therapy, at response, and at either sustained remission or disease progression. Responses were partial in roughly 24 patients and complete in 2; after median around 72 months follow-up, roughly 15 stayed in remission and about twelve progressed. What the authors observed across the whole study: An increase in clonality was observed at ibrutinib response, with clonality remaining stable during sustained remission and falling back toward baseline at progression. Sustained-remission and progressing patients did not have matched sampling times, and lymph node repertoires were not examined. At baseline, clonality was higher than in age-matched healthy donors and showed a strong correlation with circulating CD8+ T-cell counts. Public clonotypes were rare and either shrank or stayed stable during treatment, and the rise in clonality at ibrutinib response reflected expansion of private clonotypes.

A word on this clone: Its antigen is not yet known. It has no much larger one-base neighbor in the sample; base qualities were not kept.

In light of the paper, this sample's time point label describes: around 25 months on ibrutinib. For TCR beta library preparation, approximately 2 micrograms of genomic DNA were extracted from the cryopreserved PBMCs. High-throughput TCR beta sequencing was performed on longitudinal blood samples from CLL patients receiving ibrutinib monotherapy. The patients took part in an open-label, single-center phase 2 trial of ibrutinib monotherapy. Each clonotype received, on average, approximately 9.9x coverage in deep resolution sequencing performed on a MiSeq, where the target depth lay between 1 in 1 million and 1 in 200,000 T cells. The immunoSEQ hsTCRB Kit was used to generate the TCR beta libraries. As for how the authors treated the data: Data were analyzed with ImmunoSEQ Data Assistant and ImmunoSEQ Analyzer, with V, D and J genes assigned per IMGT definitions. Clonality was computed as one minus normalized Shannon entropy of productive rearrangement frequencies, ranging from 0 to 1. Public clonotype analysis was restricted to overrepresented clonotypes comprising at least 0.05% of each patient's repertoire. Repertoires from some twelve age-matched healthy donors in immuneACCESS were used as clonality controls. The clones in this table, taken by TCRdb from immuneACCESS, are in-frame only. Not every clone is retained; where verified, under half of the shortfall comes from an unresolved V gene, and the cause of the rest is unknown. V and J calls and clone size come straight from that table; D and trimming were deduced from the DNA. In all, the sample holds about 50,000 clones, and roughly three fifths of those were seen once. The top ten clones comprise roughly a quarter of the sample.

At the junction V is shortened by 4 bases and J by 1 base; bases outside the gene matches: 7. The CDR3 contains 17 residues, cysteine and phenylalanine counted. Of all the DNA, just the CDR3 is kept, 51 bases in frame from base 1. CDR1 and CDR2 (SGHVS, FNYEAQ) derive from the germline V gene. This clonotype originated in a human donor with chronic lymphocytic leukemia. The V and J genes are TRBV7-6 and TRBJ1-1, with 12 junctional bases fitting TRBD1. The sample was PBMCs, taken after 24 months of ibrutinib treatment. The nucleotide sequence reads TGTGCCAGCAGCTGGGACAGGGGGCTCTTAAAGAACACTGAAGCTTTCTTT. It is translated as CASSWDRGLLKNTEAFF.